The text below deals with one T cell receptor beta chain. Its recognized antigen is unknown. The input lacks base qualities; no much larger clone sits a single base away. The sample holds other DNA sequences that translate to the same CDR3. The data derive from a study of shared clonotypes between healthy human individuals (dated by TCRdb to about 2020). As for the study more broadly: A couple of women and a few men aged 18 to 49 years were included in the cohort. For each donor, three plates each were used for CD4 naive and CD4 memory, two plates were used for CD8 naive, and one plate was used for CD8 memory. The study deeply sequenced blood TCR repertoires of about five healthy adults to estimate repertoire size and the extent of clonotype sharing between individuals. Different laboratories and diverse techniques were used to prepare libraries and sequence TCR repertoires, to increase sequencing depth and limit assay-specific biases. Per donor, leukapheresis produced somewhere between about 0.94 and 9.5 billion PBMCs.

What the work shows at the level of the full study, not this receptor alone: Naive subsets generally had larger estimated clonotype richness than memory subsets. Only blood was sampled, and tissue TCR repertoires likely differ from those in blood. Pairwise subsampling led to the expectation that sequencing depth would affect the degree of clonotype sharing among donors. About 5% of naive CD4, more than 3% of naive CD8, around 2.3% of memory CD4, and less than 0.45% of memory CD8 clonotypes were shared across a few donors. Rarefaction of sorted-subset datasets indicated incomplete sequencing despite the large sequencing depth. Higher generation probabilities were observed for clonotypes shared by all four sorted-subset donors than for non-shared clonotypes. The genetic and exposure-history diversity represented was limited by the small number of donors.

CD8 naive samples were CD45RO-negative cells positively selected for CCR7, giving a CD45RA+CCR7+ population that excluded TemRA cells. The donors were healthy, HIV-negative adults who had no recently reported acute infections or vaccinations. All donors were Caucasian adults living in Nashville, Tennessee, USA. After blood collection by leukapheresis, PBMCs were isolated using Ficoll-Histopaque density gradient centrifugation and then cryopreserved in the vapor phase of liquid nitrogen. Purity and quantity of every magnetically sorted T cell population were checked by analytical flow cytometry. Each sorted fraction had its genomic DNA isolated and then quantified by UV absorbance on a Nanodrop 2000c. Using the deep immunoSEQ assay, multiplex PCR amplified TCR CDR3 regions from genomic DNA. Genomic DNA extracted from each cell subset was distributed evenly over all wells of several immunoSEQ 96-well plates, and each plate served as one replicate. For sorted subsets, each replicate PCR was loaded with approximately 0.2 ug genomic DNA, equivalent to 32,000 or so T cell genomes. Purified libraries were quantified with a Qubit 3.0 fluorometer, sized on a Bioanalyzer 2100, and re-quantified with the KAPA Library Quantification kit. A separate single-read 150-cycle Illumina NextSeq 550 flow cell was used to sequence each immunoSEQ 96-well plate. The authors' analysis ran thus. Because the immunoSEQ output held only junctional sequences and lacked quality scores, the filtering could not match the filtering applied to full-length reads. To assign V/J genes and CDR3, sequences were annotated against IMGT germline references using PyIR, a Python wrapper for IgBLAST v1.9. Reads were filtered out if the reads had weak V/J assignments (E-value above 1e-6), no CDR3, stop codons, out-of-frame junctions, or ambiguous translated residues. V3J clonotypes were defined as sequences sharing the same inferred V gene, J gene, and CDR3 amino acid sequence. To compute the percentage overlap between repertoires, the number of shared unique clonotypes was divided by the size of the smaller repertoire. Repertoire richness was assessed with RTK rarefaction, the Chao1 estimator, and Recon v2.1 estimates of unobserved clonotypes. Generation probabilities for all TCRbeta clonotypes obtained by the gDNA method from a handful of donors were computed using OLGA. TCRdb re-hosts the immuneACCESS table, in-frame sequences only. Its copies lack some clones; in the studies checked, an unresolved V gene accounts for under half of them, and the cause for the rest is not known. The V and J calls and clone size were taken over from that table, and D and trimming were inferred from the DNA. The sample table records hundreds of thousands of clones; approximately 96% of these occur just once. The ten largest make up approximately 0.12% of the sample.

The receptor was isolated from a woman aged 25 to 39 in good health. Input material: naive CD8+ T cells sorted from blood. Taken with the paper, the label for cell subset or site translates to: CD45RA+CCR7+.

The CDR3 loop reads CASSLKGSYEQYF. The DNA sequence reads TGTGCCAGCAGCTTGAAGGGGAGCTACGAGCAGTACTTC. The rearranged chain carries TRBV5-4 and TRBJ2-7; the D element could tentatively be TRBD1 or TRBD2, as 5 bases agree for each. V is reduced by 1 base and J by 3 bases, leaving a spacing of 8 bases between them. CDR1 and CDR2 (SGHNT, YYREEE) derive from the germline V gene (reference sequence). Including cysteine and phenylalanine, the CDR3 has 13 amino acids. The entry retains the CDR3 DNA only, 39 bases that are in frame from base 1.